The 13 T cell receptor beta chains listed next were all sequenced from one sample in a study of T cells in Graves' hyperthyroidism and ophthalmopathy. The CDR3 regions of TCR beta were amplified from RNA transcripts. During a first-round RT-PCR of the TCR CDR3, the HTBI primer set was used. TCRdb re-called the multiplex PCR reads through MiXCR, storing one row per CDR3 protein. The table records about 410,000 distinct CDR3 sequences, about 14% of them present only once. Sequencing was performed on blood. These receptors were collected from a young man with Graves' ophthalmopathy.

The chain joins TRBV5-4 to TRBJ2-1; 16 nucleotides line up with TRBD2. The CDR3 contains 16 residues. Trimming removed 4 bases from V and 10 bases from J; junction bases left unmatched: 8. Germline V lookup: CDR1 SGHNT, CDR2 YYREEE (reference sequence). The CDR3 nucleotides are TGTGCCAGCAGCCCGGGGGGGACTAGCGGGGGGGTGGAGCAGTTCTTC. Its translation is CASSPGGTSGGVEQFF.

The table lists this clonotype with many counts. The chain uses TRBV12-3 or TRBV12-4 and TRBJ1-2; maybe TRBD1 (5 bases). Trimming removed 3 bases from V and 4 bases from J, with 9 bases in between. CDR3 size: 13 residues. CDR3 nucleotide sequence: TGTGCCAGCAGTTTGCAGGGTGGCTATGGCTACACCTTC. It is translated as CASSLQGGYGYTF.

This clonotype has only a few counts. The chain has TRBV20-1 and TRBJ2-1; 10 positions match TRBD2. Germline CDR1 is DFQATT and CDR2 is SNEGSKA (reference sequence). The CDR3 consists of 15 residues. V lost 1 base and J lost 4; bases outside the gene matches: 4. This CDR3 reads CSARVSSGRYNEQFF. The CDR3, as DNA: TGCAGTGCTAGAGTTTCTAGCGGGAGATACAATGAGCAGTTCTTC.

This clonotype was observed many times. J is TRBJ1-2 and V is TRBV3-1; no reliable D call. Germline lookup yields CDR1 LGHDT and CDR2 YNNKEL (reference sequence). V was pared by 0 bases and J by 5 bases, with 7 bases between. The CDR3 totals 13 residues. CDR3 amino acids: CASSQELGYGYTF. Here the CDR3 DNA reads TGTGCCAGCAGCCAAGAATTAGGTTATGGCTACACCTTC. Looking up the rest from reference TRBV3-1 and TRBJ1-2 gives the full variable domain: DTAVSQTPKYLVTQMGNDKSIKCEQNLGHDTMYWYKQDSKKFLKIMFSYNNKELIINETVPNRFSPKSPDKAHLNLHINSLELGDSAVYFCASSQELGYGYTFGSGTRLTVV.

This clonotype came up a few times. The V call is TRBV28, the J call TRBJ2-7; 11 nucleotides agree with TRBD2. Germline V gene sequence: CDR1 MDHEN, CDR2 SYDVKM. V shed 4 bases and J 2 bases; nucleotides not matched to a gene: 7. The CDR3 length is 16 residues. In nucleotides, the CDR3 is TGTGCCAGCAGTTCCGAGACTAGCGGGGCCACCTACGAGCAGTACTTC. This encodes CASSSETSGATYEQYF.

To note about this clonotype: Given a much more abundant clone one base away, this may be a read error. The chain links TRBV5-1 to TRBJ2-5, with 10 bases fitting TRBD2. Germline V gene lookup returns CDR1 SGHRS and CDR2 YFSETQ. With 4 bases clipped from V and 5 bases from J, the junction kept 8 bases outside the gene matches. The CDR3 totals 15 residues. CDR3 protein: CASSNGLAEVETQYF. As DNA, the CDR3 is TGCGCCAGCAGCAATGGACTAGCGGAAGTGGAGACCCAGTACTTC.

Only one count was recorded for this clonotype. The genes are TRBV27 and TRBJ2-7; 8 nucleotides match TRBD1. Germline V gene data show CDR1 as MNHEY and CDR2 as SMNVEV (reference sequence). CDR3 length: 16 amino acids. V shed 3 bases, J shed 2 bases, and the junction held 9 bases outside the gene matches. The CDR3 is CASSFQRTGSTYEQYF. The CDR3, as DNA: TGTGCCAGCAGTTTTCAGAGGACAGGGTCCACCTACGAGCAGTACTTC.

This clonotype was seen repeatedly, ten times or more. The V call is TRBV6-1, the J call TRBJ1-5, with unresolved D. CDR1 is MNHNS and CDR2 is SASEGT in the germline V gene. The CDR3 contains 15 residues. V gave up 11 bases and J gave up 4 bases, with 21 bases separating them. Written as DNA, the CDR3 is TGTGCCTCGATCGACGGACTCATCGGGAATCAGCCCCAGCATTTT. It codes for CASIDGLIGNQPQHF.

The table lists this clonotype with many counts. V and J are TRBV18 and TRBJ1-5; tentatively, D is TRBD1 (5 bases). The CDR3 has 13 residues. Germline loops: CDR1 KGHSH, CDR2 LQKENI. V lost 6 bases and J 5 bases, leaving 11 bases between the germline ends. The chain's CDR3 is CASSPGSDQPQHF. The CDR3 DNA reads TGTGCCAGCTCCCCAGGGAGTGATCAGCCCCAGCATTTT.

The CDR3 protein is CASSQGLRWINEQFF. DNA for the CDR3: TGTGCCAGCAGCCAAGGGTTGCGATGGATCAATGAGCAGTTCTTC. The chain has TRBV14 and TRBJ2-1; D is ambiguous. Germline CDR1 reads SGHDN; CDR2 reads FVKESK. V gave up 1 base and J gave up 6 bases, with 13 bases separating them. This CDR3 comprises 15 residues.

As DNA, the CDR3 is TGTGCCAGTACCTCCGAGAGCTCTGGGGCCAACGTCCTGACTTTC. Translating gives CASTSESSGANVLTF. The gene calls are TRBV19 and TRBJ2-6; D remains ambiguous. Between the trimmed V and J ends, which lost 7 bases and 0 bases, there was a span of 10 bases. The CDR3 is made up of 15 amino acids. The germline gives CDR1 LNHDA, CDR2 SQIVND (reference sequence).

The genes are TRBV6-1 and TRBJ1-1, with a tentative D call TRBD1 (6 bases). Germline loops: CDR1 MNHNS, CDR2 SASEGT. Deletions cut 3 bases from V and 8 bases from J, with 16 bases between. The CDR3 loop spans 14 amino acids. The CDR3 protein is CASSDRQDHPEAFF. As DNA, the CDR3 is TGTGCCAGCAGTGACCGACAGGACCATCCCGAAGCTTTCTTT.

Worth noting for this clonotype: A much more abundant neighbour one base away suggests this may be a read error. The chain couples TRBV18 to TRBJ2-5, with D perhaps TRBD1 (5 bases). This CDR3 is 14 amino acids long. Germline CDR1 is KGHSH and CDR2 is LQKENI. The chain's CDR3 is CASSPTRAQDTQYF. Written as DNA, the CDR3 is TGTGCCAGCTCACCAACCAGGGCACAAGACACCCAGTACTTC.